One and the same sample provided the 27 T cell receptor beta chains below, sequenced in a study of Graves' ophthalmopathy and Graves' hyperthyroidism. Amplification targeted the TCR beta CDR3 regions, with RNA transcripts as the source material. The first round was an RT-PCR with HTBI primers, and the second round was a multiplex PCR. TCRdb reprocessed the multiplex PCR reads via MiXCR and lists one record per CDR3 protein. This sample has hundreds of thousands of distinct CDR3 sequences, with about a fifth found just once. The sequenced sample was peripheral blood. The receptor set was obtained from a woman aged 18-35 years with stable Graves' hyperthyroidism. Some clones in this sample may be carry-over from other donors' samples.

This clonotype was found many times. The gene calls are TRBV27 and TRBJ1-1, with D possibly being TRBD1 (5 bases). Trimming cost V 3 bases and J 0 bases, with 8 bases left between them. There are 14 residues in the CDR3. Germline V gives CDR1 MNHEY, CDR2 SMNVEV (reference sequence). Here the CDR3 DNA reads TGTGCCAGCAGTTTTCAGGGTGTGAACACTGAAGCTTTCTTT. Amino acids: CASSFQGVNTEAFF.

Notes on this clonotype: The CDR3 end shows no conserved phenylalanine or tryptophan, and so a read error is likely. This chain connects TRBV6-1 to TRBJ2-2, with D possibly being TRBD2 (6 bases). V was clipped by 3 bases and J by 6 bases, with 26 bases between them. The CDR3 runs to 19 residues. The germline V gene encodes CDR1 MNHNS and CDR2 SASEGT. This CDR3 reads CASSDPSGGEAIQAGELFL. The DNA of the CDR3 is TGTGCCAGCAGTGATCCATCTGGCGGGGAGGCCATCCAGGCCGGGGAGCTGTTTTTG.

The V and J genes are TRBV11-2 and TRBJ1-1; D is unclear. The CDR3 length is 13 residues. Trimming shortened V by 3 bases and J by 4 bases, and 9 bases separated the two germline ends. From germline, CDR1 is SGHAT and CDR2 FQNNGV. The CDR3 is CASSLKERTEAFF. The CDR3 region has the DNA TGTGCCAGCAGCTTGAAGGAACGCACTGAAGCTTTCTTT.

The table lists this clonotype with a few counts. A read error may be the cause here, since a much bigger clone is one base away. This is likely a read error, given that the CDR3 carries no conserved phenylalanine or tryptophan at its end. V gene TRBV28 combines with J gene TRBJ2-2; weak D call: TRBD2 (5 bases). The germline gives CDR1 MDHEN, CDR2 SYDVKM. The CDR3 is made up of 13 amino acids. V gave up 5 bases and J gave up 5 bases, with 9 bases separating them. The CDR3 is CASSNPGTGELFL. The CDR3 DNA follows: TGTGCCAGCAGTAACCCGGGGACCGGGGAGCTGTTTTTG.

Only a few counts were recorded for this clonotype. This chain uses TRBV11-3 with TRBJ2-2; maybe TRBD1 (5 bases). The ends were cut back, 2 bases at V and 5 bases at J, with 12 bases in the middle. Germline-derived CDR1 and CDR2 are SGHNT and YENEEA. This CDR3 is built from 15 residues. The CDR3 sequence: CASSLRGEHTGELFF. CDR3 nucleotides: TGTGCCAGCAGCTTAAGGGGCGAACATACCGGGGAGCTGTTTTTT.

This clonotype occurred a few times. CDR3 loop: CASSEMVENTEAFF. CDR3 nucleotide sequence: TGTGCCAGCAGTGAAATGGTGGAGAACACTGAAGCTTTCTTT. The chain joins TRBV6-1 to TRBJ1-1; D call uncertain. The V end was cut by 2 bases, the J end by 1 base, with 8 bases between. CDR3 length: 14 residues. Germline loops: CDR1 MNHNS, CDR2 SASEGT.

In its sample, this clonotype was seen many times. This chain uses TRBV6-2 or TRBV6-3 with TRBJ2-7; D uncertain. The V gene lost 7 bases and the J gene lost 2 bases, with 12 bases spanning the gap. This CDR3 has 13 amino acids. Germline V gives CDR1 MNHEY, CDR2 SVGEGT. The CDR3, as DNA: TGTGCCAGCACCTCACCTGGAACCTACGAGCAGTACTTC. Translation: CASTSPGTYEQYF.

In its sample, this clonotype was seen many times. This chain connects TRBV11-2 to TRBJ2-2, with D maybe TRBD1 (6 bases). CDR3 length equals 17 residues. The V gene's germline CDR1 is SGHAT and CDR2 FQNNGV. Trimming took off 4 bases at V and 2 bases at J, with 17 bases between the two ends. CDR3 DNA: TGTGCCAGCAGCTCATTAAGGGGGATAGCCAACACCGGGGAGCTGTTTTTT. Translating it yields CASSSLRGIANTGELFF.

This clonotype was counted once. This chain joins TRBV6-5 and TRBJ2-7; 10 positions agree with TRBD1. The CDR3 extends over 16 amino acids. Germline CDR1 reads MNHEY; CDR2 reads SVGAGI. The junction had 12 bases not matched to a gene; V was cut back by 5 bases and J by 5 bases. CDR3 bases: TGTGCCAGCAGTAACCCCCGGGACAGGGGCGTGAACGAGCAGTACTTC. Protein product: CASSNPRDRGVNEQYF.

In its sample, this clonotype was seen a few times. The chain carries TRBV28 and TRBJ2-5; D not certain. The CDR3 runs 12 residues. With 3 bases removed from V and 6 bases from J, the gap between germline ends came to 8 bases. Germline V gene sequence: CDR1 MDHEN, CDR2 SYDVKM. CDR3 DNA: TGTGCCAGCAGTTTTCGTTTAAAGACCCAGTACTTC. As protein: CASSFRLKTQYF.

This clonotype has a count of ten or more. CDR3 in amino acids: CASSEVGGPGSYEQYF. CDR3 sequence (DNA): TGTGCCAGCAGTGAAGTTGGGGGGCCCGGAAGTTACGAGCAGTACTTC. J is TRBJ2-7 and V is TRBV6-1, with D possibly being TRBD1 or TRBD2 (6 bases each). V dropped 1 base and J dropped 4 bases, with 17 bases sitting between them. The CDR3 loop spans 16 amino acids. The germline V gene has CDR1 MNHNS and CDR2 SASEGT.

In its sample, this clonotype was seen a few times. The rearrangement joins TRBV3-1 to TRBJ1-3; D is unclear. CDR1 and CDR2 from the germline V gene are LGHDT and YNNKEL (reference sequence). Trimming shortened V by 1 base and J by 0 bases, and 10 bases separated the two germline ends. The CDR3 runs 16 residues. The CDR3 DNA reads TGTGCCAGCAGCCAAGGAATCAAGACCTCTGGAAACACCATATATTTT. This codes for CASSQGIKTSGNTIYF.

This clonotype occurred many times. This sequence joins TRBV7-2 and TRBJ1-1, with D unresolved. V dropped 4 bases and J dropped 2 bases, with 8 bases sitting between them. The CDR3 loop spans 13 amino acids. Germline V lookup: CDR1 SGHTA, CDR2 FQGNSA. The CDR3: CASSWTTNTEAFF. The CDR3 bases are TGTGCCAGCAGCTGGACGACTAACACTGAAGCTTTCTTT.

This clonotype was seen many times. The genes are TRBV15 and TRBJ1-3; D might be TRBD1 (5 bases). V was shortened by 5 bases and J by 6 bases, with 14 bases between the two germline ends. The CDR3 has 14 amino acids. Germline CDR1 is LNHNV and CDR2 is YYDKDF (reference sequence). Here the CDR3 reads CATSSIGVPNTIYF. CDR3 sequence (DNA): TGTGCCACCAGCTCGATAGGGGTGCCAAACACCATATATTTT.

V gene TRBV5-1 combines with J gene TRBJ2-7; the D gene is possibly TRBD1 (7 bases). The V end lost 0 bases, the J end lost 2 bases, and 15 bases lay between the germline ends. CDR3 length: 16 residues. Germline-derived CDR1 and CDR2 are SGHRS and YFSETQ. This CDR3 is CASSLAVEGTAYEQYF. CDR3 coding DNA: TGCGCCAGCAGCTTGGCCGTGGAGGGGACAGCCTACGAGCAGTACTTC.

This clonotype was seen a few times. The gene calls are TRBV12-3 or TRBV12-4 and TRBJ2-5; 7 positions match TRBD2. Trimming removed 5 bases from V and 2 bases from J; junction bases left unmatched: 14. This CDR3 has 17 residues. Here the CDR3 DNA reads TGTGCCAGCAGTCGCCCTGGCGTGACGGGGGGTCAAGAGACCCAGTACTTC. Protein: CASSRPGVTGGQETQYF.

This clonotype appeared a single time. CDR3 amino acids: CASSVVQPGGYTF. As DNA, the CDR3 is TGTGCCAGCAGTGTTGTCCAGCCGGGTGGCTACACCTTC. The chain combines TRBV28 with TRBJ1-2, with D unresolved. This CDR3 comprises 13 residues. Germline V lookup: CDR1 MDHEN, CDR2 SYDVKM. V was shortened by 5 bases and J by 7 bases, with 14 bases between the two germline ends.

This clonotype showed up just a few times. The rearrangement links TRBV20-1 to TRBJ1-2; D gene ambiguous. CDR1 and CDR2 (germline): DFQATT, SNEGSKA (reference sequence). The CDR3 has 13 amino acids. The ends were cut back, 4 bases at V and 0 bases at J, with 9 bases in the middle. The DNA of the CDR3 is TGCAGTGCTAAGGCCACCTCTAACTATGGCTACACCTTC. It is translated as CSAKATSNYGYTF.

This clonotype was counted ten times or more. The V gene is TRBV9, the J gene TRBJ1-5; TRBD1 is a possible D gene (6 bases). Germline V lookup: CDR1 SGDLS, CDR2 YYNGEE. The CDR3 has 18 amino acids. The V end lost 0 bases, the J end lost 0 bases, and 16 bases lay between the germline ends. The CDR3, as DNA: TGTGCCAGCAGCGTAGGACGGGACATTTCGATTAGCAATCAGCCCCAGCATTTT. Protein sequence: CASSVGRDISISNQPQHF.

This chain joins TRBV27 and TRBJ2-7; D not resolved. Germline CDR1 and CDR2: MNHEY and SMNVEV (reference sequence). The V end lost 5 bases, the J end lost 1 base, and 12 bases lay between the germline ends. This CDR3 region has 14 residues. For the CDR3, the DNA is TGTGCCAGCAGTCTGGCCACCCAGTCCTACGAGCAGTACTTC. It translates to CASSLATQSYEQYF.

This clonotype was counted ten times or more. The chain joins TRBV30 to TRBJ2-7; possible D gene TRBD2, 5 bases. Germline V gives CDR1 GTSNPN, CDR2 SVGIG (reference sequence). Trimming took 0 bases from V and 5 from J, leaving 14 bases between them. The CDR3 contains 14 residues. Here the CDR3 DNA reads TGTGCCTGGAGTGTACCCCCAGCGGTACACGAGCAGTACTTC. Encoded protein: CAWSVPPAVHEQYF.

In this sample, this clonotype turned up many times. This chain connects TRBV19 to TRBJ1-2; D remains unclear. Between the trimmed V and J ends, which lost 2 bases and 4 bases, there was a span of 14 bases. Germline CDR1 LNHDA, CDR2 SQIVND (reference sequence). This CDR3 contains 15 residues. The CDR3 nucleotides read TGTGCCAGTAGTATAACACCCAGAGGATCCTATGGCTACACCTTC. Translating it yields CASSITPRGSYGYTF.

This clonotype showed up many times. The chain combines TRBV11-2 with TRBJ1-1; D possibly corresponds to TRBD1 (6 bases). The CDR3 has 12 amino acids. V was pared by 4 bases and J by 8 bases, with 11 bases between. CDR1 is SGHAT and CDR2 is FQNNGV in the germline V gene. The CDR3 coding sequence is TGTGCCAGCAGCTCACAGGGTCCGGAAGCTTTCTTT. Protein: CASSSQGPEAFF.

As to this clonotype: Compared with germline, one end of the junction differs, possibly owing to a read error. This chain links TRBV6-1 with TRBJ2-4; D unresolved. The germline gives CDR1 MNHNS, CDR2 SASEGT. CDR3 length equals 16 residues. The CDR3 DNA sequence: TGTGCCAGCAGTGAGGGCGTCTTGATGGCCAAAAACATTAAGTACTTC. This codes for CASSEGVLMAKNIKYF.

This clonotype occurred many times. The rearrangement links TRBV4-3 to TRBJ1-1; D uncertain. With 2 bases removed from V and 4 bases from J, the gap between germline ends came to 14 bases. Germline CDR1 and CDR2: LGHNA and YSLEER. The CDR3 runs 15 residues. CDR3 region: CASSQWYRSATEAFF. CDR3 DNA: TGCGCCAGCAGCCAATGGTACAGAAGTGCCACTGAAGCTTTCTTT.

This chain's CDR3 is CASSWPDRDPSYEQYF. The CDR3 nucleotides are TGTGCCAGCAGCTGGCCAGACAGGGACCCTTCCTACGAGCAGTACTTC. The chain has TRBV11-1 and TRBJ2-7; 7 bases line up with TRBD1. V lost 4 bases to trimming and J lost 1 base; unmatched junction nucleotides: 10. The CDR3 is 16 residues long. Germline CDR1 and CDR2: SGHAT and FQDESV (reference sequence).

CDR3 nucleotides: TGTGCCTGGAGTGTACTTGGCAGGGGGGTTTCACCCCTCCACTTT. It yields the protein CAWSVLGRGVSPLHF. The chain uses TRBV30 and TRBJ1-6, with 7 positions matching TRBD1. V gave up 0 bases and J gave up 9 bases; unmatched junction bases: 8. The CDR3 consists of 15 residues. Germline lookup yields CDR1 GTSNPN and CDR2 SVGIG (reference sequence). The full variable domain, rest sourced from reference TRBV30 and TRBJ1-6, is SQTIHQWPATLVQPVGSPLSLECTVEGTSNPNLYWYRQAAGRGLQLLFYSVGIGQISSEVPQNLSASRPQDRQFILSSKKLLLSDSGFYLCAWSVLGRGVSPLHFGNGTRLTVT.